The 4 T cell receptor beta chains below come from one sample, sequenced in a study of CD8+CD57+ T cells in acquired aplastic anemia. Genomic DNA served as template for TCR beta VDJ and CDR3 profiling. TCRdb reprocessed the reads with MiXCR, giving one entry per CDR3 protein. The table has 200,000 to 250,000 distinct CDR3 sequences, about half seen once; the top ten hold nearly 20%. All patients picked for sequencing had shown, by flow cytometry, an expansion of CD8+CD57+ cells. The specimen was sorted CD4+, CD8+, or CD8+CD57+ T cells (not recorded which) from PBMCs. These receptors were taken from a human donor with aplastic anemia.

Concerning this clonotype itself: A read error may explain this, as a much larger clone is one base away. The chain carries TRBV28 and TRBJ2-6, with 10 nucleotides matching TRBD1. The germline CDR1 and CDR2 sequences are MDHEN and SYDVKM. CDR3 length: 14 residues. For the CDR3, the DNA is TGTGCCAGCAAGACAGGGGGCGCTGGAAACACCGTATATTTT. This encodes CASKTGGAGNTVYF.

The table lists this clonotype with many counts. The CDR3 nucleotides read TGTGCCAGCAGCGGGGGGGGTAGCACCGTTTACGAGCAGTACTTC. Its translation: CASSGGGSTVYEQYF. V usage is TRBV7-9 and J usage is TRBJ2-7; TRBD2 matches at 7 bases. CDR3 size: 15 residues. The germline V gene has CDR1 SEHNR and CDR2 FQNEAQ (reference sequence). Trimming cost V 5 bases and J 4 bases; bases outside gene matches: 11.

Details on this clonotype: The germline gene is not matched at one end of the junction; a read error may be the cause. The J gene is TRBJ1-2, the V gene TRBV10-3; TRBD1 might be the D (5 bases). The CDR3 covers 15 residues. Per germline, CDR1 ENHRY and CDR2 SYGVKD. In nucleotides, the CDR3 is TGTGCCGCACGCCGAAGGGGCAATGAGTTCGATGGCTACGCCTTC. Its translation is CAARRRGNEFDGYAF.

There are many counts of this clonotype. The rearrangement links TRBV7-9 to TRBJ1-3; a weak D match, TRBD1 (5 bases). This CDR3 has 14 amino acids. The V gene lost 7 bases and the J gene lost 2 bases, with 12 bases spanning the gap. Germline V CDR1 and CDR2: SEHNR, FQNEAQ (reference sequence). CDR3 nucleotide sequence: TGTGCCAGCACCCGAGGGGTTCCTGGAAACACCATATATTTT. Its translation is CASTRGVPGNTIYF.